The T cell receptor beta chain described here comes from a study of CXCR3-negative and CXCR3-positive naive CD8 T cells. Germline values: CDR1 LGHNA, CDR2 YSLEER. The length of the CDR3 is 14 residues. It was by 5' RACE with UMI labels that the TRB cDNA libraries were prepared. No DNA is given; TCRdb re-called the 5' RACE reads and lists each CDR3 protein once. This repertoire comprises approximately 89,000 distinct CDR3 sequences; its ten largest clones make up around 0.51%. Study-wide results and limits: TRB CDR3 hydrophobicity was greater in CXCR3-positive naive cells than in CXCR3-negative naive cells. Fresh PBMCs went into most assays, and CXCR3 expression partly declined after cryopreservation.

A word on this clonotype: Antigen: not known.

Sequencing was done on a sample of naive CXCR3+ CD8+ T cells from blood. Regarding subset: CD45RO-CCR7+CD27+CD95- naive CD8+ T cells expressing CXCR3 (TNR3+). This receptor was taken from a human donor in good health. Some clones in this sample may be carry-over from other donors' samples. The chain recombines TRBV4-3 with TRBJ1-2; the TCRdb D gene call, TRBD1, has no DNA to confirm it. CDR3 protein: CASRPGQGAYGYTF.